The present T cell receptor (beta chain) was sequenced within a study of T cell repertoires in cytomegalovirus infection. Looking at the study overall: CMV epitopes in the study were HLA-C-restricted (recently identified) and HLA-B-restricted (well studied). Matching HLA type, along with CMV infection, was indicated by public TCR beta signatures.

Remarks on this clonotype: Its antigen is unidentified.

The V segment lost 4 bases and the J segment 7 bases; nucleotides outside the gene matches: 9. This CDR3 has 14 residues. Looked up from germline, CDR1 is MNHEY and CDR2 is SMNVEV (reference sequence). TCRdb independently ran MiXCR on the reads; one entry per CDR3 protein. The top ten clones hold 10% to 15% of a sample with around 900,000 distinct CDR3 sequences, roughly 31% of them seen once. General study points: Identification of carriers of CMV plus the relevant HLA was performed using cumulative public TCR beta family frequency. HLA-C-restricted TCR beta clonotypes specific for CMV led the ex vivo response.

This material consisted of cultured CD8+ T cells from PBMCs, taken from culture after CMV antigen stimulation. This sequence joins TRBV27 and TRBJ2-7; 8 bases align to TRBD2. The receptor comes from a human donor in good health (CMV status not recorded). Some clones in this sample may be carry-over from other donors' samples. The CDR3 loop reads CASSWSSGAGEQYF. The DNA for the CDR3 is TGTGCCAGCAGTTGGAGTAGCGGGGCGGGGGAGCAGTACTTC.